The 4 T cell receptor beta chains presented below share a single source sample, sequenced in a study of identical twins. TCRdb re-called the 5' RACE reads through MiXCR, storing one row per CDR3 protein. Found here are fewer than 650,000 distinct CDR3 sequences, approximately 9.6% of them singletons; the top ten hold roughly 3%. The data also belong to a second study, concerning yellow fever vaccine responses in identical twins.

Sequencing input: PBMCs. The source of these receptors is a woman younger than 35 in good health.

The sample holds one count of this clonotype. V is TRBV5-1 and J is TRBJ2-3, with TRBD2 matching over 13 bases. The germline CDR1 and CDR2 sequences are SGHRS and YFSETQ. V was pared by 3 bases and J by 4 bases, with 11 bases of the junction left unmatched. The CDR3 runs to 18 residues. The CDR3 region is CASSSFGLAGVYADTQYF. In DNA form, the CDR3 reads TGCGCCAGCAGCTCCTTCGGACTAGCGGGAGTGTATGCAGATACGCAGTATTTT. Full variable domain (outside the CDR3, taken from reference TRBV5-1 and TRBJ2-3): KAGVTQTPRYLIKTRGQQVTLSCSPISGHRSVSWYQQTPGQGLQFLFEYFSETQRNKGNFPGRFSGRQFSNSRSEMNVSTLELGDSALYLCASSSFGLAGVYADTQYFGPGTRLTVL.

This clonotype has more than one count but fewer than ten. The chain is built from TRBV2 and TRBJ2-3; tentatively, D is TRBD1 or TRBD2 (7 bases each). V was cut by 2 bases and J by 4 bases, with 10 bases left in between. This CDR3 region has 14 residues. Germline CDR1 is SNHLY and CDR2 is FYNNEI. The CDR3 DNA reads as TGTGCCAGCAGTGAATCAGGGGGGGCAGATACGCAGTATTTT. The encoded protein is CASSESGGADTQYF.

Only a few counts were recorded for this clonotype. The chain is built from TRBV12-3 or TRBV12-4 and TRBJ2-2, with D possibly TRBD1 on 5 matching bases. The CDR3 is made up of 16 amino acids. The V and J ends lost 5 bases and 0 bases respectively, with 13 bases between them. CDR3 sequence: CASSSDSFANTGELFF. The CDR3 DNA follows: TGTGCCAGCAGTAGCGACAGCTTCGCGAACACCGGGGAGCTGTTTTTT.

This clonotype was seen only a few times. The rearrangement joins TRBV20-1 to TRBJ2-7; TRBD2 agrees at 11 bases. The CDR3 is 16 amino acids. The V gene end was trimmed by 6 bases and the J gene end by 3 bases; junction bases not matched to a gene: 13. Germline CDR1 reads DFQATT; CDR2 reads SNEGSKA (reference sequence). CDR3 sequence (DNA): TGCAGTGCGAGACCCGGGGCTAGCGGGGGGTTCTACGAGCAGTACTTC. It translates to CSARPGASGGFYEQYF.